These 23 T cell receptor beta chains share one sample of origin, sequenced in a study of cytomegalovirus exposure and HLA in healthy donors. Sequencing used immunoSEQ multiplex PCR; TCRdb keeps in-frame clones, though not all of them. In the table there are 95,000 to 150,000 clones, 85% to 95% of which are singletons. Sequencing was performed on PBMCs. The receptors here all came from a woman aged 18-29 years in good health and CMV-seronegative.

This rearrangement joins TRBV5-6 to TRBJ2-2; 8 bases map to TRBD2. The V gene end was trimmed by 2 bases and the J gene end by 4 bases; junction bases not matched to a gene: 4. The CDR3 is made up of 15 amino acids. The germline gives CDR1 SGHDT, CDR2 YYEEEE. The CDR3 here is CASSLPLAGTGELFF. In nucleotides, the CDR3 is TGTGCCAGCAGCTTACCTCTAGCGGGCACCGGGGAGCTGTTTTTT.

The chain is built from TRBV9 and TRBJ2-7; weak D call: TRBD1 (6 bases). V lost 4 bases, J lost 0 bases, and 14 bases lay in between. Germline V gives CDR1 SGDLS, CDR2 YYNGEE. The CDR3 has 15 amino acids. CDR3 in amino acids: CASSYKATGSYEQYF. The CDR3 DNA is TGTGCCAGCAGCTACAAGGCGACAGGCTCCTACGAGCAGTACTTC.

The chain recombines TRBV5-1 with TRBJ1-6; D is perhaps TRBD1 (6 bases). Trimming took off 3 bases at V and 7 bases at J, with 11 bases between the two ends. The CDR3 runs to 14 residues. Germline V gene lookup returns CDR1 SGHRS and CDR2 YFSETQ. The chain's CDR3 is CASSSQGPNSPLHF. Here the CDR3 DNA reads TGCGCCAGCAGCTCCCAGGGGCCGAATTCACCCCTCCACTTT.

V usage is TRBV4-1 and J usage is TRBJ2-2, with no clear D. The length of the CDR3 is 16 residues. Trimming removed 0 bases from V and 0 bases from J, with 8 bases in between. The germline V gene encodes CDR1 MGHRA and CDR2 YSYEKL. The CDR3 nucleotides are TGCGCCAGCAGCCAAGAAGCGCGGACGAACACCGGGGAGCTGTTTTTT. Amino acids: CASSQEARTNTGELFF.

This chain links TRBV10-3 with TRBJ2-1, with 10 positions matching TRBD2. Germline trimming cut 4 bases from V and 7 bases from J; bases unmatched to any gene: 7. The germline gives CDR1 ENHRY, CDR2 SYGVKD. CDR3 size: 15 residues. CDR3 in DNA: TGTGCCATCAGTGTACAAGCGGGGGGGCTGAATGAGCAGTTCTTC. It codes for CAISVQAGGLNEQFF.

The CDR3 is CASSSGLSSSYNEQFF. CDR3 DNA: TGCGCCAGCAGCTCGGGACTGTCAAGCTCCTACAATGAGCAGTTCTTC. This chain uses TRBV5-1 with TRBJ2-1; a possible D gene is TRBD2 (6 bases). The CDR3 runs 16 residues. With 3 bases removed from V and 0 bases from J, the gap between germline ends came to 13 bases. CDR1 is SGHRS, CDR2 YFSETQ, per germline.

The gene calls are TRBV9 and TRBJ1-2; no firm D call. Germline loops: CDR1 SGDLS, CDR2 YYNGEE. The CDR3 spans 14 residues. The V end lost 2 bases, the J end lost 8 bases, and 16 bases lay between the germline ends. The CDR3 sequence: CASSVPASPRGYTF. CDR3 sequence (DNA): TGTGCCAGCAGCGTCCCCGCGAGTCCTAGGGGCTACACCTTC.

This chain uses TRBV7-2 with TRBJ2-1, with 7 bases that match TRBD2. The V and J ends lost 3 bases and 6 bases, in that order; junction bases with no gene match: 11. CDR1 is SGHTA, CDR2 FQGNSA, per germline. The CDR3 is made up of 16 amino acids. The CDR3 DNA sequence: TGTGCCAGCAGCTTCCTTAGCGGACGGGGGGTCAATGAGCAGTTCTTC. This codes for CASSFLSGRGVNEQFF.

The rearrangement uses TRBV4-1 and TRBJ2-5; TRBD2 is a possible D gene (6 bases). Germline-derived CDR1 and CDR2 are MGHRA and YSYEKL. The CDR3 sequence is 15 residues long. The V and J ends lost 0 bases and 1 base respectively, with 9 bases between them. For the CDR3, the DNA is TGCGCCAGCAGCCAAGAAGGCGGGGTCCAAGAGACCCAGTACTTC. Translating gives CASSQEGGVQETQYF.

The chain employs TRBV5-1 and TRBJ1-1; D gene unclear. The CDR3 consists of 13 residues. Germline loops: CDR1 SGHRS, CDR2 YFSETQ. Trimming stripped 4 bases from V and 5 bases from J, with 12 bases between. The CDR3 sequence: CASSREGSTEAFF. The CDR3 DNA follows: TGCGCCAGCAGCCGGGAGGGCTCGACTGAAGCTTTCTTT.

The V call is TRBV6-5, the J call TRBJ2-7, with 7 bases matching TRBD2. The ends lost 2 bases at V and 0 bases at J; junction bases unmatched: 7. CDR3 length: 16 residues. Germline assignment: CDR1 MNHEY and CDR2 SVGAGI. The CDR3 region has the DNA TGTGCCAGCAGTTACGCGACCACTAGCGTCTCCTACGAGCAGTACTTC. Translated, it gives CASSYATTSVSYEQYF.

The chain is built from TRBV27 and TRBJ1-5, with D uncertain. The CDR3 sequence is 14 residues long. Germline CDR1 and CDR2: MNHEY and SMNVEV (reference sequence). The ends were cut back, 0 bases at V and 9 bases at J, with 12 bases in the middle. The CDR3 sequence is CASSLSLSLGPQHF. The DNA of the CDR3 is TGTGCCAGCAGTTTATCTCTGTCCCTCGGGCCCCAGCATTTT.

The chain employs TRBV28 and TRBJ2-7, with D possibly being TRBD1 (5 bases). The V and J ends lost 1 base and 3 bases respectively, with 13 bases between them. CDR1 and CDR2 from the germline V gene are MDHEN and SYDVKM. The CDR3 extends over 15 amino acids. The CDR3 DNA is TGTGCCAGCAGTTTATTTCAGGGTCTCGGCTACGAGCAGTACTTC. Residues: CASSLFQGLGYEQYF.

This sequence joins TRBV14 and TRBJ1-4; 7 bases align to TRBD1. J was trimmed by 8 bases and V by 2 bases; bases with no gene match: 8. The CDR3 is 15 amino acids. Germline loops: CDR1 SGHDN, CDR2 FVKESK. CDR3 amino acids: CASSQSQGRWEKLFF. The CDR3 DNA reads as TGTGCCAGCAGCCAATCACAGGGGCGGTGGGAAAAACTGTTTTTT.

The V gene is TRBV4-1, the J gene TRBJ1-3, with D possibly matching TRBD1 (6 bases). V was shortened by 4 bases and J by 15 bases, with 22 bases between the two germline ends. From germline, CDR1 is MGHRA and CDR2 YSYEKL. This CDR3 has 14 amino acids. CDR3 in amino acids: CASSRPGAKLGAYF. In DNA, the CDR3 is TGCGCCAGCAGCCGGCCCGGGGCCAAACTGGGGGCATATTTT.

Details on this clone: Other DNA sequences within the sample encode an identical CDR3. V usage is TRBV19 and J usage is TRBJ2-1; D remains unclear. V was trimmed by 1 base and J by 4 bases, leaving 5 bases between them. Per germline, CDR1 LNHDA and CDR2 SQIVND (reference sequence). The CDR3 is 13 amino acids. DNA for the CDR3: TGTGCCAGTAGTATAGGTCCGTACAATGAGCAGTTCTTC. Encoded protein: CASSIGPYNEQFF. The full variable domain, its missing parts supplied by reference TRBV19 and TRBJ2-1, is DGGITQSPKYLFRKEGQNVTLSCEQNLNHDAMYWYRQDPGQGLRLIYYSQIVNDFQKGDIAEGYSVSREKKESFPLTVTSAQKNPTAFYLCASSIGPYNEQFFGPGTRLTVL.

The chain has TRBV7-8 and TRBJ2-7; TRBD1 agrees at 7 bases. After removal of 3 bases from V and 7 bases from J, the junction contained 6 bases not matched to a gene. This CDR3 region has 13 residues. The germline gives CDR1 SGHVS, CDR2 FQNEAQ. The CDR3 is CASSLTGPMEQYF. The CDR3 DNA reads TGTGCCAGCAGCTTGACAGGGCCTATGGAGCAGTACTTC.

The chain couples TRBV28 to TRBJ1-5; 7 nucleotides line up with TRBD1. Germline values: CDR1 MDHEN, CDR2 SYDVKM. The CDR3 sequence is 19 residues long. Germline trimming cut 4 bases from V and 3 bases from J; bases unmatched to any gene: 18. CDR3 sequence (DNA): TGTGCCAGCAGTTCCGCCGCCACCCGCCCGACAGGGTACAATCAGCCCCAGCATTTT. Translation gives CASSSAATRPTGYNQPQHF.

The chain carries TRBV27 and TRBJ2-7; TRBD2 matches at 9 bases. The CDR3 runs 14 residues. The trim removed 8 bases at V and 3 bases at J, leaving 8 bases unmatched. Looked up from germline, CDR1 is MNHEY and CDR2 is SMNVEV (reference sequence). This CDR3 is CASSLTAGGYEQYF. CDR3 nucleotides: TGTGCCAGCTCTTTGACAGCGGGAGGCTACGAGCAGTACTTC.

This clone was recorded once. The chain has TRBV28 and TRBJ1-2; D is perhaps TRBD1 (6 bases). The germline V and J ends were trimmed by 3 bases and 3 bases, with 11 bases remaining between them. The germline gives CDR1 MDHEN, CDR2 SYDVKM. The CDR3 has 14 amino acids. This CDR3 is CASSLTGGDYGYTF. CDR3 coding DNA: TGTGCCAGCAGTTTGACAGGCGGCGACTATGGCTACACCTTC.

The chain links TRBV5-4 to TRBJ1-1, with D uncertain. CDR1 is SGHNT, CDR2 YYREEE, per germline (reference sequence). CDR3 length equals 15 residues. Trimming left V 4 bases short and J 1 base short, with 14 bases between. The CDR3 region has the DNA TGTGCCAGCAGCCCGAGCTTGGGCACGAACACTGAAGCTTTCTTT. This codes for CASSPSLGTNTEAFF.

Only one count was recorded for this clone. This chain connects TRBV6-5 to TRBJ1-1; weak D call: TRBD1 (5 bases). Germline lookup yields CDR1 MNHEY and CDR2 SVGAGI. The ends were cut back, 6 bases at V and 1 base at J, with 9 bases in the middle. The CDR3 contains 13 residues. The DNA of the CDR3 is TGTGCCAGCAGAAGTCAGGGGAACACTGAAGCTTTCTTT. As protein: CASRSQGNTEAFF.

The CDR3: CASSLAGRYNEQFF. The CDR3 DNA reads as TGTGCCAGCAGCCTAGCGGGAAGGTACAATGAGCAGTTCTTC. This chain uses TRBV28 with TRBJ2-1; 9 bases map to TRBD2. J was trimmed by 4 bases and V by 6 bases; bases with no gene match: 4. This CDR3 spans 14 amino acids. Germline V CDR1 and CDR2: MDHEN, SYDVKM.